This TCR beta chain was recovered during a study of blood T cells in healthy people across ages. A sample-barcoded 5' primer and a J-beta primer mix were used in a second PCR of roughly 6 to 11 cycles. MiXCR was run by TCRdb on the 5' RACE reads, yielding one entry per CDR3 protein. The sample has around 800,000 distinct CDR3 sequences, approximately 59% seen once; the top ten hold around 30%. Germline V CDR1 and CDR2: SGHTA, FQGNSA. Between the trimmed V and J ends, which lost 9 bases and 10 bases, there was a span of 11 bases. The CDR3 has 10 residues. The J gene is TRBJ2-3, the V gene TRBV7-2; D ambiguous. This receptor was obtained from a man younger than 45 in good health. The sample consisted of blood. The CDR3 bases are TGTGCCAGTCTCGGTCTGGCGCAGTATTTT. It specifies CASLGLAQYF.